The entry that follows covers one T cell receptor beta chain sequence. The antigen is undetermined. Everyone who donated was a healthy Caucasian. The data originate from a study of identical twins. It was template switching that added a universal primer site, and there were unique molecular identifiers on the cDNA. Via MiXCR, TCRdb re-called the 5' RACE reads, giving one row per CDR3 protein. The sample shows about 340,000 distinct CDR3 sequences, roughly 9% of them seen only once. Notes on the study in general: The study found that models underestimated out-of-frame TCR alpha sharing in monozygotic twins. Alpha sequences out of frame and shared by twins had excess low generation probability.

The CDR3 runs 15 residues. Germline CDR1 is DFQATT and CDR2 is SNEGSKA (reference sequence). The ends were cut back, 8 bases at V and 6 bases at J, with 26 bases in the middle. The source of this sequence is a woman aged 45-65 years in good health. The chain employs TRBV20-1 and TRBJ2-7; perhaps TRBD2 as D (8 bases). The sequencing input was naive T cells sorted from blood. The CDR3 protein is CSSGSGGFREGEQYF. The CDR3 DNA follows: TGCAGTAGTGGGTCAGGGGGTTTTCGGGAGGGCGAGCAGTACTTC.